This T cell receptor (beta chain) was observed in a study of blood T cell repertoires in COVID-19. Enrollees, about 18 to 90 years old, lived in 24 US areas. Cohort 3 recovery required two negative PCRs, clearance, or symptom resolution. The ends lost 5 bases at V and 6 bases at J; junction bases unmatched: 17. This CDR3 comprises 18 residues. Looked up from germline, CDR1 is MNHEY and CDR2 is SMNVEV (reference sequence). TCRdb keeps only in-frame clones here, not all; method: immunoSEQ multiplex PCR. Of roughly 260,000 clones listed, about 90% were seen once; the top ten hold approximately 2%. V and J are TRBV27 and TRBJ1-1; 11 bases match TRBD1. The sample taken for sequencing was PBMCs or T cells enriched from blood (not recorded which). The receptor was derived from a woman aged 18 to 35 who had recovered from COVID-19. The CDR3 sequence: CASSRLRDRGWDSSEAFF. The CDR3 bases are TGTGCCAGCAGTCGCCTCCGGGACAGGGGGTGGGACTCATCTGAAGCTTTCTTT.